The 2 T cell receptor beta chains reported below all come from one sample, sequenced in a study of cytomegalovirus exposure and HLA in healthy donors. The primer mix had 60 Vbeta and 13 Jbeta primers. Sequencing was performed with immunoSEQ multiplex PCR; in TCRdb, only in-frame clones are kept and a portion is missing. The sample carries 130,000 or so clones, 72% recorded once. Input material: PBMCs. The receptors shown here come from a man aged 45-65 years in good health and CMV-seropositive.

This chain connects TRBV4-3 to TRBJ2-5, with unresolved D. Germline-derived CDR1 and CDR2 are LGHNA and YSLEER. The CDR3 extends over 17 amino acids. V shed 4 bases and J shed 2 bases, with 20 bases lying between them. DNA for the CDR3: TGCGCCAGCAGCCCCGCCACCGCCGTTGGGCTACAAGAGACCCAGTACTTC. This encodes CASSPATAVGLQETQYF.

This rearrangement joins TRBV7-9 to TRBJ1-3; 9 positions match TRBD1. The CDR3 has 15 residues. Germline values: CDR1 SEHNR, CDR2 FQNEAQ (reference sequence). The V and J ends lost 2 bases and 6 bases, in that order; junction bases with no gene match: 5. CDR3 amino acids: CASSLYGQGQNTIYF. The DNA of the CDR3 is TGTGCCAGCAGCTTATACGGACAGGGGCAAAACACCATATATTTT.